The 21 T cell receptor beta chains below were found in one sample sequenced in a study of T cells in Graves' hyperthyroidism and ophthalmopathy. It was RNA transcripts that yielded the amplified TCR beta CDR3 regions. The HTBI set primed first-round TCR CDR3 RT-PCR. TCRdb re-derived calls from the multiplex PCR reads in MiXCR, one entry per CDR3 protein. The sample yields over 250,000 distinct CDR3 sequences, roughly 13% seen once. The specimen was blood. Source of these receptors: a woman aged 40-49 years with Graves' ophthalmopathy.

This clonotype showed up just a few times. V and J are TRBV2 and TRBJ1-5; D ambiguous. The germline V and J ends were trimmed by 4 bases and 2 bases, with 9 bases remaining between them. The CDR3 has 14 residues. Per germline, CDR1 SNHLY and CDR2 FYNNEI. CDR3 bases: TGTGCCAGCAGTGTTCTCGGGGGCAATCAGCCCCAGCATTTT. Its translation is CASSVLGGNQPQHF.

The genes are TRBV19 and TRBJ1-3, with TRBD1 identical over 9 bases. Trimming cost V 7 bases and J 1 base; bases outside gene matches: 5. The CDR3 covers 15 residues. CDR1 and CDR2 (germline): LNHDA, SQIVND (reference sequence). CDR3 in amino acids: CASKWDRASGNTIYF. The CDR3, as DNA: TGTGCCAGTAAGTGGGACAGGGCGTCTGGAAACACCATATATTTT.

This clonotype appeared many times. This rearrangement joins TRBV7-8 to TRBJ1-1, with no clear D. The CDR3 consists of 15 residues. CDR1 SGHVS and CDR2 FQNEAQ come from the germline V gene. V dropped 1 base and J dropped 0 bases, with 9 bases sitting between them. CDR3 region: CASSLVREMNTEAFF. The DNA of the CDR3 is TGTGCCAGCAGCTTAGTAAGGGAGATGAACACTGAAGCTTTCTTT. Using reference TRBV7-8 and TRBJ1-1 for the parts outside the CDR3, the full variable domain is GAGVSQSPRYKVAKRGQDVALRCDPISGHVSLFWYQQALGQGPEFLTYFQNEAQLDKSGLPSDRFFAERPEGSVSTLKIQRTQQEDSAVYLCASSLVREMNTEAFFGQGTRLTVV.

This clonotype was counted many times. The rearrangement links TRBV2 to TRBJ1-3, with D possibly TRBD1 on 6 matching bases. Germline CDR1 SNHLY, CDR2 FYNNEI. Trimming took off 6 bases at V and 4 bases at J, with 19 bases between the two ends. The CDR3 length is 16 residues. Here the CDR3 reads CASSLTPGGSGNTIYF. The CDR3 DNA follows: TGTGCCAGCAGCCTAACCCCGGGGGGCTCCGGAAACACCATATATTTT.

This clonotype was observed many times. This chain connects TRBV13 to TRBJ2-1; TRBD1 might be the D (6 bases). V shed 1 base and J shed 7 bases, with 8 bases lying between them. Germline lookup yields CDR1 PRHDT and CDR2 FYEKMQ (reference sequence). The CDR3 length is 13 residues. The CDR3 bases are TGTGCCAGCAGCTTAGACAGGGCAAATGAGCAGTTCTTC. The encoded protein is CASSLDRANEQFF.

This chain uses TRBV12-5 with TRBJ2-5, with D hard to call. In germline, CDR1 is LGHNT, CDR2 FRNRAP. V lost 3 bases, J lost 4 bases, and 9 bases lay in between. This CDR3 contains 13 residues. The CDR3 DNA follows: TGTGCTAGTGGTTTCGCATCCCCAGAGACCCAGTACTTC. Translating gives CASGFASPETQYF.

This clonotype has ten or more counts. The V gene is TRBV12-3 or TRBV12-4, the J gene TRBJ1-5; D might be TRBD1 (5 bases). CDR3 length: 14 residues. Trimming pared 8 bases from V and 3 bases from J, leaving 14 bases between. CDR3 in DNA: TGTGCCAGCGGGGCAGGGAGGACCAATCAGCCCCAGCATTTT. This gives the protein CASGAGRTNQPQHF.

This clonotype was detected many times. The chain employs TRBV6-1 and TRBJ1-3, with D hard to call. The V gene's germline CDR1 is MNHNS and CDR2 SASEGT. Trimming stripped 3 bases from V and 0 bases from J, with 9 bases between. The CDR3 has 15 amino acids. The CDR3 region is CASSELAFSGNTIYF. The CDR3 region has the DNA TGTGCCAGCAGTGAGCTCGCGTTCTCTGGAAACACCATATATTTT.

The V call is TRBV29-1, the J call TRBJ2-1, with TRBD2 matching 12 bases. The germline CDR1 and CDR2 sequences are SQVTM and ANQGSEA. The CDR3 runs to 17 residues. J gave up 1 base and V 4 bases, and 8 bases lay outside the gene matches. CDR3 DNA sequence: TGCAGCGTTGGACTAGCGGGAGTGGGGAGGTCCTACAATGAGCAGTTCTTC. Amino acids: CSVGLAGVGRSYNEQFF.

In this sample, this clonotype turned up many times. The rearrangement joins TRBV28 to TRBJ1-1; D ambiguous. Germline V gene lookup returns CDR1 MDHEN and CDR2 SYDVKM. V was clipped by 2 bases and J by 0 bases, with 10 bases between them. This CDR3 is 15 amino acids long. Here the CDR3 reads CASSLGPGLNTEAFF. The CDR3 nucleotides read TGTGCCAGCAGTTTAGGACCGGGTTTGAACACTGAAGCTTTCTTT.

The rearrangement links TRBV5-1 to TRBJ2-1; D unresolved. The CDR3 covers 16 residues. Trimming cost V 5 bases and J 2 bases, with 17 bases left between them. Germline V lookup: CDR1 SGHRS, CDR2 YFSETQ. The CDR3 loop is CASSRVRVAPYNEQFF. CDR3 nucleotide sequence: TGCGCCAGCAGTCGGGTAAGGGTCGCTCCCTACAATGAGCAGTTCTTC.

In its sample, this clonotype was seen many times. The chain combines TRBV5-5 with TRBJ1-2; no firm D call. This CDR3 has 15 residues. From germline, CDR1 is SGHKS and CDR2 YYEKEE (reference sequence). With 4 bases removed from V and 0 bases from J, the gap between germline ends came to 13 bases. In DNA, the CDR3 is TGTGCCAGCAGCGATCAGCCTTCAGCTAACTATGGCTACACCTTC. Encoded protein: CASSDQPSANYGYTF.

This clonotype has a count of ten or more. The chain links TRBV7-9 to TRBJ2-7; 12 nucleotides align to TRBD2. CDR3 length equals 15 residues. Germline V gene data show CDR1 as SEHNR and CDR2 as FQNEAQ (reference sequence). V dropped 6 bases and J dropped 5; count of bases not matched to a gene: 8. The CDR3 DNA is TGTGCCAGCAGTCTACTAGCGGGAGGTCCAGACGAGCAGTACTTC. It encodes CASSLLAGGPDEQYF.

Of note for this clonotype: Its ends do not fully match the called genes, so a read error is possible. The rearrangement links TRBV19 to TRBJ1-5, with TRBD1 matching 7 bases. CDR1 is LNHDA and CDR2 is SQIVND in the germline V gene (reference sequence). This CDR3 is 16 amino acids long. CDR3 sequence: CASNRDRTYSNQAQHF. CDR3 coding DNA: TGTGCCAGTAATCGGGACAGAACTTATAGCAATCAGGCCCAGCATTTT.

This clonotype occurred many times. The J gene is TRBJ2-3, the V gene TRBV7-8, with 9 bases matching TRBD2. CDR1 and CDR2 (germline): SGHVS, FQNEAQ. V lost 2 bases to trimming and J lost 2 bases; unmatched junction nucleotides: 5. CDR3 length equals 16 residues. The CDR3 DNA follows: TGTGCCAGCAGCTTAAGTAGCGGGAGTAACACAGATACGCAGTATTTT. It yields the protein CASSLSSGSNTDTQYF.

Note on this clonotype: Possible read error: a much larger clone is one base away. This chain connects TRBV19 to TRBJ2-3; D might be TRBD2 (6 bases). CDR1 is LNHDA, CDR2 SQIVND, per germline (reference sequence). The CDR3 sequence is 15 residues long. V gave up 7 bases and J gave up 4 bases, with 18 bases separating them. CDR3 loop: CASNSRDFQADTQYF. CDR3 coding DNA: TGTGCCAGTAATTCCAGGGACTTCCAGGCAGATACGCAGTATTTT.

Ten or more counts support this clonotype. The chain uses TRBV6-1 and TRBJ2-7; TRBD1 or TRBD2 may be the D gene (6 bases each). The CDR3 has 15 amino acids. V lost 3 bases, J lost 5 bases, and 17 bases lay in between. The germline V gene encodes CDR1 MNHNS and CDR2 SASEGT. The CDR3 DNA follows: TGTGCCAGCAGTGATGGGTCAGGGGAGGTCCACGAGCAGTACTTC. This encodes CASSDGSGEVHEQYF.

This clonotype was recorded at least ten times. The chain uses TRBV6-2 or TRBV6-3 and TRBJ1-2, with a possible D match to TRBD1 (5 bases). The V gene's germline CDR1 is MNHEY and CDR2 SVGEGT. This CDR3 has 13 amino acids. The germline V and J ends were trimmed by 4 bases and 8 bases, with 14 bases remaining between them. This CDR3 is CASSWRGVEGYTF. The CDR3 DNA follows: TGTGCCAGCAGTTGGAGGGGCGTTGAGGGCTACACCTTC.

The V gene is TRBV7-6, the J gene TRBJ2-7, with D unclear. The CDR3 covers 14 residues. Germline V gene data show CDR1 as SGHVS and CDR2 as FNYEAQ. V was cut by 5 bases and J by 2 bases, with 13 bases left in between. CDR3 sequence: CASSKDYITYEQYF. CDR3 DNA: TGTGCCAGCAGCAAAGATTACATTACCTACGAGCAGTACTTC.

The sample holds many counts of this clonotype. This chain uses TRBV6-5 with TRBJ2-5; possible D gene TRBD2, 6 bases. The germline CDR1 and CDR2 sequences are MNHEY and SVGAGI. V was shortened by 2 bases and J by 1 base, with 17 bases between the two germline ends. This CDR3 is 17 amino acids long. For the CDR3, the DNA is TGTGCCAGCAGTTACGTTGGTAGCGGAGTTCTCCAAGAGACCCAGTACTTC. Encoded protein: CASSYVGSGVLQETQYF.

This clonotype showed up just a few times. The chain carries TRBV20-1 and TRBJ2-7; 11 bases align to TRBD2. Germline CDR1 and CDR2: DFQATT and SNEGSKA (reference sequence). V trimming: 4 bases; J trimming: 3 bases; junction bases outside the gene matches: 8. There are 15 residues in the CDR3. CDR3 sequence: CSAIPGLAVFYEQYF. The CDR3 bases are TGCAGTGCTATACCGGGACTAGCGGTATTCTACGAGCAGTACTTC.